This TCR beta chain was found in a study of identical twins. This clonotype was found many times. Its target is unknown. Trimming stripped 5 bases from V and 0 bases from J, with 10 bases between. The CDR3 has 14 residues. Per germline, CDR1 DFQATT and CDR2 SNEGSKA (reference sequence). Broader study findings: For cord blood, abundant beta clonotypes had fewer insertions, unlike memory repertoires, which showed none. Twin-shared out-of-frame alpha sequences were enriched for low generation probability.

The cDNA had a unique molecular identifier and a template-switch universal primer site. TCRdb reanalysed the 5' RACE reads using MiXCR and keeps one entry per CDR3 protein. The sample lists 420,000 or so distinct CDR3 sequences; about 18% were seen once. The sequencing sample was made of naive T cells sorted from blood. The receptor was isolated from a man aged 45-60 years in good health. The chain has TRBV20-1 and TRBJ2-2; D is uncertain. Written as DNA, the CDR3 is TGCAGTGCTCAGACGTATTCGAACACCGGGGAGCTGTTTTTT. Its protein is CSAQTYSNTGELFF.